This TCR beta chain was profiled in a study of cytomegalovirus exposure and HLA in healthy donors. Overall study findings and caveats: Immune exposure data for these donors was limited to CMV serostatus.

Concerning this clone: What it binds is unknown.

A multiplex PCR was run with 60 Vbeta primers and 13 Jbeta primers. This table comes from immunoSEQ multiplex PCR, and its TCRdb copy is limited to in-frame clones, with some not included. Here the sample spans 150,000 to 200,000 clones, 70% to 85% being singletons. CDR3 length: 17 residues. V lost 0 bases to trimming and J lost 0 bases, with 15 bases between them. Germline loops: CDR1 SGHKS, CDR2 YYEKEE (reference sequence). The chain has TRBV5-5 and TRBJ1-2; maybe TRBD1 (6 bases). This clonotype was sampled from a human donor in good health. The material sequenced was PBMCs. The DNA for the CDR3 is TGTGCCAGCAGCTTGGAATGGTTGCAGGGGACTAACTATGGCTACACCTTC. It codes for CASSLEWLQGTNYGYTF.